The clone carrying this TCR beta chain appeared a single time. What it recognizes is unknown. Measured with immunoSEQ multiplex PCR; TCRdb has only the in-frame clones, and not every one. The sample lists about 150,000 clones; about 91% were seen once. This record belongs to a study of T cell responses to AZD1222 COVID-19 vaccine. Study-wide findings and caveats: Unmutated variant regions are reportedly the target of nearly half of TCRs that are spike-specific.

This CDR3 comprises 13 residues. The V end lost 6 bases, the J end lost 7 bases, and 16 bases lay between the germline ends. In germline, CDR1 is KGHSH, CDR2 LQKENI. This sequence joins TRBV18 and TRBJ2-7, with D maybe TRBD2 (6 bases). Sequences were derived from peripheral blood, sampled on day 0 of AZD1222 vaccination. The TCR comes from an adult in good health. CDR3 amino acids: CASSGLPGGEQYF. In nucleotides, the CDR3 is TGTGCCAGCTCCGGACTACCTGGAGGGGAGCAGTACTTC.